The 20 T cell receptor beta chains given below trace back to one sample, sequenced in a study of molecular identifiers for immune sequencing clone quantification. TCRdb reprocessed the PCR reads with MiXCR, giving one entry per CDR3 protein. The repertoire holds under 650,000 distinct CDR3 sequences, with approximately 20% as singletons. Sequenced: naive CD8+ T cells from blood, with Jurkat cell RNA spiked in. As for subset: FACS-sorted CD8+CD4-CCR7+CD45RA+ naive T cells. The receptors were sampled from a human donor in good health. Some libraries in this study had Jurkat cell RNA spiked in.

The table lists this clonotype with a count of one. It may be a read error: a sequence one base away is much more abundant. This chain joins TRBV25-1 and TRBJ1-5; 9 nucleotides line up with TRBD1. Per germline, CDR1 MGHDK and CDR2 SYGVNS. CDR3 size: 14 residues. CDR3 amino acids: CASIRDRVNQPRHF. The CDR3 region has the DNA TGTGCCAGCATTCGGGACAGGGTCAATCAGCCCCGGCATTTT.

The table lists this clonotype with many counts. This chain joins TRBV4-1 and TRBJ2-3, with 7 bases identical to TRBD2. The CDR3 runs to 15 residues. The trim removed 0 bases at V and 7 bases at J, leaving 7 bases unmatched. Looked up from germline, CDR1 is MGHRA and CDR2 is YSYEKL. CDR3 sequence reads: CASSQEAGERYTQYF. CDR3 bases: TGCGCCAGCAGCCAAGAGGCGGGGGAGCGCTATACGCAGTATTTT.

This clonotype was found a few times. The rearrangement uses TRBV27 and TRBJ2-3; D remains unclear. Germline V gene lookup returns CDR1 MNHEY and CDR2 SMNVEV (reference sequence). V was pared by 3 bases and J by 1 base, with 11 bases between. The CDR3 sequence is 15 residues long. As DNA, the CDR3 is TGTGCCAGCAGTTTGTTTTCAGCTGGCACAGATACGCAGTATTTT. Its translation: CASSLFSAGTDTQYF.

This clonotype was recorded many times. This likely comes from a read error, as the CDR3 has no conserved phenylalanine or tryptophan at its end. Because the CDR3's place on the DNA is in doubt, the DNA is left out and the CDR3 is given as listed by TCRdb. The V and J genes are TRBV4-1 and TRBJ1-2; TRBD1, the table's D call, was not compared with the DNA. From germline, CDR1 is MGHRA and CDR2 YSYEKL. The CDR3 spans 12 residues, counting both ends. CDR3 protein: CASSQGAGVLTI.

This clonotype was found many times. The chain couples TRBV20-1 to TRBJ2-5, with TRBD1 identical over 9 bases. J was trimmed by 5 bases and V by 6 bases; bases with no gene match: 7. There are 13 residues in the CDR3. Germline values: CDR1 DFQATT, CDR2 SNEGSKA (reference sequence). CDR3 bases: TGCAGTGCAGAACAGGGGGCTCAGGAGACCCAGTACTTC. Translation: CSAEQGAQETQYF.

With respect to this clonotype: The junction differs from germline at one of its ends, possibly a read error. This rearrangement joins TRBV7-9 to TRBJ1-6; D is perhaps TRBD1 (6 bases). CDR1 and CDR2 (germline): SEHNR, FQNEAQ (reference sequence). This CDR3 has 15 amino acids. The CDR3 nucleotides are TGTGCCAGCAGCAATCCGGGACACGGAGATCCACCCCCCCACTTT. This translates into CASSNPGHGDPPPHF.

The table lists this clonotype with many counts. The genes are TRBV6-1 and TRBJ1-5, with unresolved D. CDR1 is MNHNS and CDR2 is SASEGT in the germline V gene. The CDR3 extends over 16 amino acids. V was shortened by 2 bases and J by 0 bases, with 11 bases between the two germline ends. CDR3 DNA: TGTGCCAGCAGTGAATATTTGAGTTATAGCAATCAGCCCCAGCATTTT. Translation gives CASSEYLSYSNQPQHF.

This clonotype has ten or more counts. The chain combines TRBV25-1 with TRBJ2-2; TRBD1 agrees at 8 bases. The CDR3 consists of 14 residues. Germline CDR1 and CDR2: MGHDK and SYGVNS. Trimming at V came to 7 bases and at J to 3 bases, leaving 4 bases not matched to a gene. The CDR3 protein is CASKTGVDTGELFF. The CDR3 DNA follows: TGTGCCAGCAAGACAGGGGTTGACACCGGGGAGCTGTTTTTT.

The CDR3 sequence is CASSQDPGTYSGNTIYF. The DNA of the CDR3 is TGCGCCAGCAGCCAGGACCCGGGGACCTACTCTGGAAACACCATATATTTT. The rearrangement uses TRBV4-1 and TRBJ1-3; maybe TRBD1 (5 bases). The CDR3 consists of 17 residues. CDR1 and CDR2 (germline): MGHRA, YSYEKL. V lost 3 bases to trimming and J lost 0 bases, with 15 bases between them.

This clonotype was seen only a few times. The chain is built from TRBV7-9 and TRBJ2-5; D possibly matches TRBD1 or TRBD2 (7 bases each). Between the trimmed V and J ends, which lost 4 bases and 5 bases, there was a span of 14 bases. This CDR3 contains 14 residues. The V gene's germline CDR1 is SEHNR and CDR2 FQNEAQ (reference sequence). CDR3 amino acids: CASSSREGAETQYF. The CDR3 coding sequence is TGTGCCAGCAGCTCCAGGGAGGGGGCTGAGACCCAGTACTTC.

As regards this clonotype: Since a much larger clone is just one base distant, this may be a read error. The rearrangement joins TRBV6-2 or TRBV6-3 to TRBJ2-2; TRBD2 is a possible D gene (6 bases). The CDR3 has 16 residues. Germline assignment: CDR1 MNHEY and CDR2 SVGEGT. V lost 4 bases and J lost 9, with 21 bases in between. The CDR3 here is CASSWFLGGASRELFF. The CDR3 nucleotides are TGTGCCAGCAGTTGGTTCCTGGGGGGTGCGAGCAGGGAGCTGTTTTTT.

This clonotype was found many times. The chain links TRBV5-4 to TRBJ2-7; D uncertain. The CDR3 runs 16 residues. Germline loops: CDR1 SGHNT, CDR2 YYREEE (reference sequence). The V end was cut by 4 bases, the J end by 0 bases, with 17 bases between. This CDR3 reads CASSPHPPGDSYEQYF. Written as DNA, the CDR3 is TGTGCCAGCAGCCCCCACCCGCCAGGAGACTCCTACGAGCAGTACTTC.

This clonotype was detected many times. The chain is built from TRBV27 and TRBJ2-3; D assignment may be TRBD1 or TRBD2 (5 bases each). Per germline, CDR1 MNHEY and CDR2 SMNVEV (reference sequence). Trimming shortened V by 7 bases and J by 11 bases, and 13 bases separated the two germline ends. The CDR3 has 11 residues. The CDR3 protein is CASNYGTGQYF. The DNA for the CDR3 is TGTGCCAGCAATTACGGGACGGGGCAGTATTTT.

Worth noting for this clonotype: Since a much larger clone is just one base distant, this may be a read error. The chain couples TRBV19 to TRBJ2-1; D is possibly TRBD1 (6 bases). Germline V gene sequence: CDR1 LNHDA, CDR2 SQIVND (reference sequence). The CDR3 length is 15 residues. CDR3 DNA: TGTGCCGGTAGCCTGGGAACTAGGGGGTTAAATGAGCAGTTCTTC. Its protein is CAGSLGTRGLNEQFF.

This clonotype was picked up many times. This rearrangement joins TRBV7-9 to TRBJ2-5; 9 nucleotides agree with TRBD2. This CDR3 region has 15 residues. The germline V gene has CDR1 SEHNR and CDR2 FQNEAQ (reference sequence). With V trimmed by 3 bases and J by 6 bases, 8 bases remained unmatched. This chain's CDR3 is CASSLASGIGKTQYF. DNA for the CDR3: TGTGCCAGCAGCTTGGCTAGCGGGATCGGAAAGACCCAGTACTTC.

At least ten counts were recorded for this clonotype. The chain employs TRBV6-1 and TRBJ2-7, with D tentatively TRBD1 or TRBD2 (5 bases each). The length of the CDR3 is 13 residues. The germline V and J ends were trimmed by 8 bases and 3 bases, with 14 bases remaining between them. The germline V gene encodes CDR1 MNHNS and CDR2 SASEGT. CDR3 DNA sequence: TGTGCCAGCGTCCGGGACGCCGGCTACGAGCAGTACTTC. It translates to CASVRDAGYEQYF.

This clonotype came up many times. The chain is built from TRBV27 and TRBJ1-5; TRBD1 is a possible D gene (6 bases). CDR1 MNHEY and CDR2 SMNVEV come from the germline V gene (reference sequence). This CDR3 spans 14 amino acids. Trimming cost V 2 bases and J 3 bases, with 8 bases left between them. The CDR3 loop reads CASSLAGVNQPQHF. The CDR3 DNA reads TGTGCCAGCAGTTTAGCAGGGGTCAATCAGCCCCAGCATTTT.

This clonotype was found many times. This sequence joins TRBV5-6 and TRBJ2-7, with D possibly being TRBD2 (5 bases). Germline V gene sequence: CDR1 SGHDT, CDR2 YYEEEE. CDR3 length: 14 amino acids. V was trimmed by 4 bases and J by 0 bases, leaving 11 bases between them. The CDR3 loop reads CASSPPGSSYEQYF. The DNA for the CDR3 is TGTGCCAGCAGCCCCCCGGGGAGCTCCTACGAGCAGTACTTC.

This clonotype showed up many times. This sequence joins TRBV27 and TRBJ2-7, with 8 nucleotides matching TRBD2. The CDR3 sequence is 16 residues long. CDR1 is MNHEY, CDR2 SMNVEV, per germline (reference sequence). Germline trimming cut 0 bases from V and 3 bases from J; bases unmatched to any gene: 7. CDR3 DNA: TGTGCCAGCAGTTTATCGAGTACTAGCGGCGTCTACGAGCAGTACTTC. Translated: CASSLSSTSGVYEQYF.

CDR3 residues: CAWTSGGSNQPQHF. The CDR3 DNA reads as TGTGCCTGGACAAGCGGGGGCAGCAATCAGCCCCAGCATTTT. V usage is TRBV30 and J usage is TRBJ1-5; TRBD1 is a possible D gene (6 bases). This CDR3 has 14 residues. The germline V and J ends were trimmed by 4 bases and 1 base, with 11 bases remaining between them. The germline V gene encodes CDR1 GTSNPN and CDR2 SVGIG (reference sequence).